Listed below are T cell receptor beta chains from one sample, sequenced in a study of Ad26.COV2.S vaccination and SARS-CoV-2 variants. Data came from immunoSEQ multiplex PCR; TCRdb stores just in-frame clones and leaves some out. The sample holds about 400,000 clones, around 89% seen once. Material: peripheral blood, obtained in a trial of Ad26.COV2.S vaccine versus placebo. These receptors were obtained from a person between 18 and 60 years old who received the Ad26.COV2.S COVID-19 vaccine or a placebo. Each CDR3 is given with its conserved first and last residue. D genes are given only for firm matches. Expanded clones get a size class; other rows say once, few or many, or leave the size out.

TRBD2,17,TRBV7-3,NA,TRBJ2-1,TGTGCCAGCAGCTTACAGGGACTAGCGGGGGGCTACAATGAGCAGTTCTTC,CASSLQGLAGGYNEQFF
NA,13,TRBV21-1,NA,TRBJ2-2,TGTGCCAGCAGCAGGACAGACACCGGGGAGCTGTTTTTT,CASSRTDTGELFF
TRBD1,15,TRBV7-3,NA,TRBJ2-1,TGTGCCAGCAGCCTACAGGGGTCTAGCCGTAATGAGCAGTTCTTC,CASSLQGSSRNEQFF
NA,13,TRBV14,NA,TRBJ2-2,TGTGCCAGCAGCCAAGATCGGGCGGGGGAGCTGTTTTTT,CASSQDRAGELFF
TRBD2,15,TRBV3-1/TRBV3-2,NA,TRBJ2-1,TGTGCCAGCAGCCAAGAACTAGCGGGCCTCGGTGAGCAGTTCTTC,CASSQELAGLGEQFF
NA,13,TRBV20-1,NA,TRBJ2-3,TGCAGTGCTTGTGAAGGGAGCACAGATACGCAGTATTTT,CSACEGSTDTQYF
NA,14,TRBV5-1,NA,TRBJ2-7,TGCGCCAGCAGCTTCACGGGACGCTCTTACGAGCAGTACTTC,CASSFTGRSYEQYF
NA,16,TRBV4-1,NA,TRBJ2-7,TGCGCCAGCAGCCAAGTCATGGGGGAGCCCATCTACGAGCAGTACTTC,CASSQVMGEPIYEQYF
NA,16,TRBV5-6,NA,TRBJ1-4,TGTGCCAGCAGCTTGGGGTCCCAGGGATTTAATGAAAAACTGTTTTTT,CASSLGSQGFNEKLFF
NA,16,TRBV7-9,NA,TRBJ1-5,TGTGCCAGCAGCTTAGGTAGCCGGGACAGCAATCAGCCCCAGCATTTT,CASSLGSRDSNQPQHF
TRBD1,15,TRBV5-4,few,TRBJ1-6,TGTGCCAGCAGCTTGGAAAACAGGGGGCCTTCACCCCTCCACTTT,CASSLENRGPSPLHF
NA,15,TRBV5-8,once,TRBJ2-2,TGTGCCAGCAGCTTGGGAGACACAAAGTCAGGGGAGCTGTTTTTT,CASSLGDTKSGELFF
NA,12,TRBV6-5,NA,TRBJ2-1,TGTGCCAGCAGCGCGGGGAGGAATGAGCAGTTCTTC,CASSAGRNEQFF
TRBD1,15,TRBV4-2,NA,TRBJ1-2,TGTGCCAGCAGGCCGGGACAGGGGGCGCAGGATGGCTACACCTTC,CASRPGQGAQDGYTF
TRBD1,14,TRBV6-5,NA,TRBJ1-6,TGTGCCAGCAGGGGACAGGCCCATAATTCACCCCTCCACTTT,CASRGQAHNSPLHF
TRBD1,14,TRBV28,NA,TRBJ2-1,TGTGCCAGCAGTCGACAGGGGCAATACAATGAGCAGTTCTTC,CASSRQGQYNEQFF
TRBD1,15,TRBV7-9,NA,TRBJ2-2,TGTGCCAGCAGCTTCGACAGGGCGTTCACCGGGGAGCTGTTTTTT,CASSFDRAFTGELFF
NA,13,TRBV25-1,NA,TRBJ1-5,TGTGCCAGCAGAGGAAACGGCAATCAGCCCCAGCATTTT,CASRGNGNQPQHF
TRBD2,16,TRBV18,NA,TRBJ2-1,TGTGCCAGCTCACCCCCGGGACTAGCGGGAGGTGATGAGCAGTTCTTC,CASSPPGLAGGDEQFF
NA,14,TRBV9,NA,TRBJ2-3,TGTGCCAGCAGCGTATGGGACGGCACAGATACGCAGTATTTT,CASSVWDGTDTQYF
NA,14,TRBV28,NA,TRBJ2-5,TGTGCCAGCAGACGATCGGGGAAAGTGGAGACCCAGTACTTC,CASRRSGKVETQYF
TRBD2,16,TRBV5-6,NA,TRBJ2-5,TGTGCCAGCAGCTCTACTAGCGGGAGGATCCAAGAGACCCAGTACTTC,CASSSTSGRIQETQYF
NA,16,TRBV28,NA,TRBJ1-2,TGTGCCAGCAGTGGTCCTCGAGGGCGCAGGGAGGATGGCTACACCTTC,CASSGPRGRREDGYTF
NA,11,TRBV20-1,NA,TRBJ2-3,TGCAGTGCTAGAGAGCGGGATACGCAGTATTTT,CSARERDTQYF
NA,13,TRBV7-6,NA,TRBJ2-3,TGTGCCAGCAGCTTAGAAAGCACAGATACGCAGTATTTT,CASSLESTDTQYF
TRBD1,13,TRBV6-4,NA,TRBJ2-2,TGTGCCAGCAGTGCGGACAGGGCCGGGGAGCTGTTTTTT,CASSADRAGELFF
NA,12,TRBV6-1,NA,TRBJ2-5,TGTGCCAGCAGTGAAATACCTTTGACCCAGTACTTC,CASSEIPLTQYF
NA,15,TRBV18,NA,TRBJ1-5,TGTGCCAGCTCACCAGATAATCGCGGCAATCAGCCCCAGCATTTT,CASSPDNRGNQPQHF
TRBD1,12,TRBV29-1,few,TRBJ2-2,TGCAGCGTCCGACAGGGGGCCGGGGAGCTGTTTTTT,CSVRQGAGELFF
NA,14,TRBV3-1/TRBV3-2,NA,TRBJ2-3,TGTGCCAGCGGTCGCAGGGGTGCGACAGATACGCAGTATTTT,CASGRRGATDTQYF
NA,14,TRBV6-1,NA,TRBJ1-1,TGTGCCAGCAGTGAAAACCGACCAGGCCTAGGGGCTTTCTTT,CASSENRPGLGAFF
NA,16,TRBV9,NA,TRBJ1-3,TGTGCCAGCAGCGAGACAGAAAACTTCTCTGGAAACACCATATATTTT,CASSETENFSGNTIYF
TRBD1,12,TRBV12-3/TRBV12-4,NA,TRBJ1-1,TGTGCCAGCAGAACAGGGGGCACTGAAGCTTTCTTT,CASRTGGTEAFF
NA,13,TRBV7-9,NA,TRBJ1-6,TGTGCCAGCAGCTTAGCCGAGCAACGGACCCTCCACTTT,CASSLAEQRTLHF
TRBD2,16,TRBV14,NA,TRBJ2-1,TGTGCCAGCAGCGGGACTAGCGGGAGGAGGTACAATGAGCAGTTCTTC,CASSGTSGRRYNEQFF
TRBD1,14,TRBV7-2,NA,TRBJ2-7,TGTGCCAGCAGGGAAAGGACAGGCTACTACGAGCAGTACTTC,CASRERTGYYEQYF
TRBD2,14,TRBV4-1,NA,TRBJ2-5,TGCGCCAGCAGCCGAGGACTAGCGGAAGAGACCCAGTACTTC,CASSRGLAEETQYF
NA,17,TRBV4-1,NA,TRBJ1-3,TGCGCCAGCAGCCAAAAGTGGAAACAGGACGCGGGAAACACCATATATTTT,CASSQKWKQDAGNTIYF
NA,17,TRBV10-1,NA,TRBJ1-5,TGCGCCAGCAGTGAGTCGAGGGCAACCGGGTCCAATCAGCCCCAGCATTTT,CASSESRATGSNQPQHF
NA,14,TRBV7-3,NA,TRBJ2-2,TGTGCCAGCAGCCCCGGGTCGAACACCGGGGAGCTGTTTTTT,CASSPGSNTGELFF
NA,14,TRBV28,NA,TRBJ1-5,TGTGCCAGCAGTCTAGCGGGAGGGAATCAGCCCCAGCATTTT,CASSLAGGNQPQHF
TRBD2,15,TRBV5-6,NA,TRBJ2-3,TGTGCCAGCAGCTTGATGACTAGCGGATCAGATACGCAGTATTTT,CASSLMTSGSDTQYF
NA,15,TRBV6-5,NA,TRBJ2-5,TGTGCCAGCAACCACGGAGGGGCAGTACAAGAGACCCAGTACTTC,CASNHGGAVQETQYF
TRBD2,16,TRBV5-4,NA,TRBJ2-7,TGTGCCAGCAGCTTGTCTGGGGGGAGGGCCCTCTACGAGCAGTACTTC,CASSLSGGRALYEQYF
TRBD1,13,TRBV10-2,NA,TRBJ1-2,TGCGCCAGCAGCTCGGACAGGGCATATGGCTACACCTTC,CASSSDRAYGYTF
NA,16,TRBV7-9,NA,TRBJ2-5,TGTGCCAGCAGCCTGAGGACGGCCGATTACCAAGAGACCCAGTACTTC,CASSLRTADYQETQYF
NA,13,TRBV25-1,NA,TRBJ2-5,TGTGCCAGCAGCCGCCCAGTGGGAGAGACCCAGTACTTC,CASSRPVGETQYF
TRBD2,14,TRBV29-1,NA,TRBJ2-7,TGCAGCTTCGACCTTAGCGGGAGTGGAACGAAGCAGTACTTC,CSFDLSGSGTKQYF
TRBD1,16,TRBV15,NA,TRBJ2-1,TGTGCCACCAGCAGAGAAGGGACAGGGGGGCCCAATGAGCAGTTCTTC,CATSREGTGGPNEQFF
NA,14,TRBV4-3,NA,TRBJ1-1,TGCGCCAGCAGCCCGGCCCCCCGGGGCACTGAAGCTTTCTTT,CASSPAPRGTEAFF
TRBD2,15,TRBV19,NA,TRBJ2-1,TGTGCCAGTAGTATAGCCGGGACTAGTCCGCATGAGCAGTTCTTC,CASSIAGTSPHEQFF
NA,15,TRBV28,NA,TRBJ1-2,TGTGCCAGCAGTTCACCGGGGGGAAGGGGCTATGGCTACACCTTC,CASSSPGGRGYGYTF
TRBD2,15,TRBV4-1,NA,TRBJ2-2,TGCGCCAGCAGCCAACCGGGGGGTAACACCGGGGAGCTGTTTTTT,CASSQPGGNTGELFF
NA,14,TRBV23-1,NA,TRBJ2-7,TGCGCCAGCAGTCCGGAACAGGCCCCCTACGAGCAGTACTTC,CASSPEQAPYEQYF
NA,14,TRBV6-5,NA,TRBJ2-7,TGTGCCAGCAAGATCGGTAGGGTTTCCTACGAGCAGTACTTC,CASKIGRVSYEQYF
NA,14,TRBV5-5,NA,TRBJ2-7,TGTGCCAGCAGCCACACCGGGACTTCCTACGAGCAGTACTTC,CASSHTGTSYEQYF
NA,14,TRBV19,NA,TRBJ1-2,TGTGCCAGTAGTGTAAGGGGACTTAACTATGGCTACACCTTC,CASSVRGLNYGYTF